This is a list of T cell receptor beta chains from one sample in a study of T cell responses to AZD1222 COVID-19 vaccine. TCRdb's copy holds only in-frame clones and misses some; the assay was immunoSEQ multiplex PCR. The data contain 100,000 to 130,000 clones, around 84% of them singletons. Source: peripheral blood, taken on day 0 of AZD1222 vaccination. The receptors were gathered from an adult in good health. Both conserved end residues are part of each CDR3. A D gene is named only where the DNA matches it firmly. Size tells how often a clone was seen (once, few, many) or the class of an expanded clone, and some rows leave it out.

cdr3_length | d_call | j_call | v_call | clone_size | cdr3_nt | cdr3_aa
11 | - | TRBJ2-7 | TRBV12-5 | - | TGTGCTAGTGCCCTGGGGTACGAGCAGTACTTC | CASALGYEQYF
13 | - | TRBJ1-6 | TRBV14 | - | TGTGCCAGCAGCACCACCTATAATTCACCCCTCCACTTT | CASSTTYNSPLHF
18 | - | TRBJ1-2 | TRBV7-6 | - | TGTGCCAGCAGCGACCTAGGGGGGTTGGGCAGCAGAAGCGGTGGCTACACCTTC | CASSDLGGLGSRSGGYTF
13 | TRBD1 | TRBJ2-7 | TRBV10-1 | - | TGCGCCAGCAGTGGGGACAGGGACGACGAGCAGTACTTC | CASSGDRDDEQYF
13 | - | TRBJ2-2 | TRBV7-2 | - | TGTGCCAGCAGCCTAGAACGGACCGGGGAGCTGTTTTTT | CASSLERTGELFF
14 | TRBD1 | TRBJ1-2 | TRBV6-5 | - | TGTGCCAGCAGTACCCCGGACAGGGACTATGGCTACACCTTC | CASSTPDRDYGYTF
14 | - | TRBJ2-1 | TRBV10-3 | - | TGTGCCATCAGTGAGTCGGGTGGGGAGAATGAGCAGTTCTTC | CAISESGGENEQFF
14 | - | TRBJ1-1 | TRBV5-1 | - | TGCGCCAGCAGCGACCCAGGGACTCACACTGAAGCTTTCTTT | CASSDPGTHTEAFF
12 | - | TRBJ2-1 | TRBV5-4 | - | TGTGCCAGCAGCTTGCTCGACAATGAGCAGTTCTTC | CASSLLDNEQFF
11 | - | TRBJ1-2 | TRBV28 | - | TGTGCCAGCAGTTTGAACTATGGCTACACCTTC | CASSLNYGYTF
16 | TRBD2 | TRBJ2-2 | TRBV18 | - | TGTGCCAGCTCAAACCAAGACAGACTAGCGGGCGGGGAGCTGTTTTTT | CASSNQDRLAGGELFF
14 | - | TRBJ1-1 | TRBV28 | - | TGTGCCAGCAGTTCGCGGGGGGGGAACACTGAAGCTTTCTTT | CASSSRGGNTEAFF
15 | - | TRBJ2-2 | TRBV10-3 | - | TGTGCCATCTCCCTATCGGGGGGCGCGACCGGGGAGCTGTTTTTT | CAISLSGGATGELFF
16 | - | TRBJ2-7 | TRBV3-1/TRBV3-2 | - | TGTGCCAGCAGCCAAGATGGTGGGGTAATCTCGTACGAGCAGTACTTC | CASSQDGGVISYEQYF
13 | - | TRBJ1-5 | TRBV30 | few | TGTGCCTGGAGTCGGACAGCTAATCAGCCCCAGCATTTT | CAWSRTANQPQHF